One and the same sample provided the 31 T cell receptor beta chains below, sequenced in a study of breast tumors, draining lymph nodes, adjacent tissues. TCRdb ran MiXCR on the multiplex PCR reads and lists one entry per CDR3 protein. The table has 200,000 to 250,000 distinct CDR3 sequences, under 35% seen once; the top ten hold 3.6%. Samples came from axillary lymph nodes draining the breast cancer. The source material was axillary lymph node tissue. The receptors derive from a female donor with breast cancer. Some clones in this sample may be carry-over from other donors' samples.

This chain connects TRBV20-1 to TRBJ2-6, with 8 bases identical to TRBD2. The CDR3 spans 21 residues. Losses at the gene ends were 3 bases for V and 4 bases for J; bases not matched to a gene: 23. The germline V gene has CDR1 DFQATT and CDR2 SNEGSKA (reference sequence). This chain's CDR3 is CSASSRGRTTGGDVGANVLTF. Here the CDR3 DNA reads TGCAGTGCTAGTTCCAGGGGAAGGACTACCGGGGGGGACGTGGGGGCCAACGTCCTGACTTTC.

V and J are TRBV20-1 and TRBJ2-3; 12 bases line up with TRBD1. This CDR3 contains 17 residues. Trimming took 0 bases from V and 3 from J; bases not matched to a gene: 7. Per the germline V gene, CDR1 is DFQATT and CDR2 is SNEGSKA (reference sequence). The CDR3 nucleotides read TGCAGTGCTAGAGATGTGGGACAGGGGGCGGGTACAGATACGCAGTATTTT. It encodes CSARDVGQGAGTDTQYF.

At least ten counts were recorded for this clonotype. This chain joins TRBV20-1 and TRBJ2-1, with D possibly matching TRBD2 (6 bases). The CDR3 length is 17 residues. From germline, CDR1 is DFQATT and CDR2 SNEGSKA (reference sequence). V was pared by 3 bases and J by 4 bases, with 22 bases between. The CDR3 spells CSARAGPAGLTYNEQFF. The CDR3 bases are TGCAGTGCTAGGGCTGGCCCGGCGGGACTGACATACAATGAGCAGTTCTTC.

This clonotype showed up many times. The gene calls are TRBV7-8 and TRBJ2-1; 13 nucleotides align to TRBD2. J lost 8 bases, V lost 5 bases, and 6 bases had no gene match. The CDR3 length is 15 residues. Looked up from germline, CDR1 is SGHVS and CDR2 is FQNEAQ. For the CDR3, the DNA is TGTGCCAGCAGCCGGAGAGGACTAGCGGGAGATGAGCAGTTCTTC. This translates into CASSRRGLAGDEQFF.

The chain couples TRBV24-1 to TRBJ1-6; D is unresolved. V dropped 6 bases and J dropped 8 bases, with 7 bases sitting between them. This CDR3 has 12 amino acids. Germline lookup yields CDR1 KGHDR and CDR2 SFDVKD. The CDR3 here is CATSLFDSPLHF. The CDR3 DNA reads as TGTGCCACCAGTTTATTTGATTCACCCCTCCACTTT.

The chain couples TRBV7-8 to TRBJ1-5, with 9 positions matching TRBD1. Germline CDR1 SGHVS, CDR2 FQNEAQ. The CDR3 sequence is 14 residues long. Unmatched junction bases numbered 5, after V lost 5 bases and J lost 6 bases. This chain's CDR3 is CASSPWTGVQPQHF. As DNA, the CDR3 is TGTGCCAGCAGCCCTTGGACAGGGGTTCAGCCCCAGCATTTT.

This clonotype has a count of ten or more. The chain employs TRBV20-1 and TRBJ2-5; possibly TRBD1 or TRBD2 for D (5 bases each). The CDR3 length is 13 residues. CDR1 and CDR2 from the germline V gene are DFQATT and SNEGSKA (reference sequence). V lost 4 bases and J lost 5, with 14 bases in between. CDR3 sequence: CSATPGTSETQYF. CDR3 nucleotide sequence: TGCAGTGCTACCCCCGGGACCTCGGAGACCCAGTACTTC.

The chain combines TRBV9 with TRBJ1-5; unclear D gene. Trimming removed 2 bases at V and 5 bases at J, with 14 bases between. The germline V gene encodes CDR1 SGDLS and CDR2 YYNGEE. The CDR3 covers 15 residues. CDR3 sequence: CASSVGPDGDQPQHF. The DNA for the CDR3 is TGTGCCAGCAGCGTTGGTCCCGACGGGGATCAGCCCCAGCATTTT.

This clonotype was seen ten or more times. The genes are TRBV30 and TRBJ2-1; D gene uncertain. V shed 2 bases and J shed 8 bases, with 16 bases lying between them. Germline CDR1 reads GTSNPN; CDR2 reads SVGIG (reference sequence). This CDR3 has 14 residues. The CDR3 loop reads CAWSLRARLDEQFF. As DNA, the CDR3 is TGTGCCTGGAGTTTACGGGCCAGGTTAGATGAGCAGTTCTTC.

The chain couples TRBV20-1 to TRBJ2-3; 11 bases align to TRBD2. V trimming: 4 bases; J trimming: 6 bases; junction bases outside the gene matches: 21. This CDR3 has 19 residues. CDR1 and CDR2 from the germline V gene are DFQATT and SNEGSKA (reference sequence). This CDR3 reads CSATGTSGQNNFKGDTQYF. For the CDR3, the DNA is TGCAGTGCTACTGGGACTAGCGGACAGAATAATTTCAAGGGGGATACGCAGTATTTT.

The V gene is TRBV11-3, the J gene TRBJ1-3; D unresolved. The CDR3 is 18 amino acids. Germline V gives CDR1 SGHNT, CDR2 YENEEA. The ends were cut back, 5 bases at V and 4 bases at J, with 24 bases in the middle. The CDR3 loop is CASSPRPGIRGTGNTIYF. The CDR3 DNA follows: TGTGCCAGCAGCCCCCGACCCGGAATTCGGGGTACGGGAAACACCATATATTTT.

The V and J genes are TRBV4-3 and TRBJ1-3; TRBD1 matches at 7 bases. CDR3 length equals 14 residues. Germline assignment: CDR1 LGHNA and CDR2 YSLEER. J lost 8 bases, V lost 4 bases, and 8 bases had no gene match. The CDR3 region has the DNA TGCGCCAGCAGCCGGACAGGCTATGGCTACACCATATATTTT. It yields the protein CASSRTGYGYTIYF.

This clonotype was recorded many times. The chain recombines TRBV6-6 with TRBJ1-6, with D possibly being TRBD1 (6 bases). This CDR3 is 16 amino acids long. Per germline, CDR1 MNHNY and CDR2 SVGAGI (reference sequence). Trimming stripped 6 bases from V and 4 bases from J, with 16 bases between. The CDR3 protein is CASSLTPDSYNSPLHF. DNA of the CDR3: TGTGCCAGCAGCCTCACCCCGGACAGTTATAATTCACCCCTCCACTTT.

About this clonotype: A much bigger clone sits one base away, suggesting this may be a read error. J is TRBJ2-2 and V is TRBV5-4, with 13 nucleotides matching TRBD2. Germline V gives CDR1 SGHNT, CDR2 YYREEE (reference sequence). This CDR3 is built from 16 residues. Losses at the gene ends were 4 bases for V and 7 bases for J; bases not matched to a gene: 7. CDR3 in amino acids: CASSLGLAGIGGELFF. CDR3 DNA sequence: TGTGCCAGCAGCCTGGGACTAGCGGGAATAGGCGGGGAGCTGTTTTTT.

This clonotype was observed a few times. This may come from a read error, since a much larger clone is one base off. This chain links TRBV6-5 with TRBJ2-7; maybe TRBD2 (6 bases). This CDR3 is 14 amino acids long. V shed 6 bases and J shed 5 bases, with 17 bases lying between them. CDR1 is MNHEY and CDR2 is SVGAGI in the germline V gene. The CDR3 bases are TGTGCCAGCAGGCGGTCGGGCGGGAAGGACGAGCAGTACTTC. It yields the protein CASRRSGGKDEQYF.

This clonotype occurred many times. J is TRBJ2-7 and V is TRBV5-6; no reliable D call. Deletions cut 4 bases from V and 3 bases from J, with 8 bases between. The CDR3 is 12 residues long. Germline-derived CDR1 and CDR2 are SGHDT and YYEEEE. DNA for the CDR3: TGTGCCAGCAGCCTGCCCAACTACGAGCAGTACTTC. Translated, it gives CASSLPNYEQYF.

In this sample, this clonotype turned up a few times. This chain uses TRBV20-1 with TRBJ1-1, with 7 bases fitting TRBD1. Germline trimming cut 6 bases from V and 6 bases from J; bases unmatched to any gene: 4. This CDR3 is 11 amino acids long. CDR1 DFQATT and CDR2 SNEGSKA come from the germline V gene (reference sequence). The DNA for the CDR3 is TGCAGTGCATCAGGGGGGGCTGAAGCTTTCTTT. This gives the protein CSASGGAEAFF.

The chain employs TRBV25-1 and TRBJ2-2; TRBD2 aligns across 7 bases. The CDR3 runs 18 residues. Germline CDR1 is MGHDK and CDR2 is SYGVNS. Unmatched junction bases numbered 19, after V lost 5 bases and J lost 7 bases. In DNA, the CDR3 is TGTGCCAGCAGTAATTCGAGGCTAGCGGAGTTGAGTAGCGGGGAGCTGTTTTTT. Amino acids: CASSNSRLAELSSGELFF. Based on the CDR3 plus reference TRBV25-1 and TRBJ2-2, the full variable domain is EADIYQTPRYLVIGTGKKITLECSQTMGHDKMYWYQQDPGMELHLIHYSYGVNSTEKGDLSSESTVSRIRTEHFPLTLESARPSHTSQYLCASSNSRLAELSSGELFFGEGSRLTVL.

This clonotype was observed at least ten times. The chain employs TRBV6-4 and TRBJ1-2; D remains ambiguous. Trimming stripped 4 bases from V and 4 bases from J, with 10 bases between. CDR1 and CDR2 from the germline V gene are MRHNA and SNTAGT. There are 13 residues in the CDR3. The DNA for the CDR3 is TGTGCCAGCAGTGTAAACAGAGGCTATGGCTACACCTTC. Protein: CASSVNRGYGYTF.

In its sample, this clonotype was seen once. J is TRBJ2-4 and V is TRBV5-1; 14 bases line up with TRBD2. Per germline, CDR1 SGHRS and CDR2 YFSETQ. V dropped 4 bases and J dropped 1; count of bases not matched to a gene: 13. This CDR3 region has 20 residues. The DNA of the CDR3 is TGCGCCAGCAGCGCACCGACTAGCGGGGGGGCCCAAATTGCCAAAAACATTCAGTACTTC. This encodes CASSAPTSGGAQIAKNIQYF.

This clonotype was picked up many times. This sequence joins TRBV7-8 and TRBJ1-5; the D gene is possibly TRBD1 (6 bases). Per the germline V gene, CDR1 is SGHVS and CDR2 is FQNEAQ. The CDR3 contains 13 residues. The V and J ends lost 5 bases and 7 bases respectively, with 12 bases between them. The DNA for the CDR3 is TGTGCCAGCAGCAGAGGGGGGGACCAGCCCCAGCATTTT. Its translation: CASSRGGDQPQHF.

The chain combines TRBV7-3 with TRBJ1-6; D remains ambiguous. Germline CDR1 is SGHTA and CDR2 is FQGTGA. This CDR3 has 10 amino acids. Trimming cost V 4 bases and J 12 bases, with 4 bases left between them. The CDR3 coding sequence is TGTGCCAGCAGCTATCAACCCCTCCACTTT. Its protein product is CASSYQPLHF.

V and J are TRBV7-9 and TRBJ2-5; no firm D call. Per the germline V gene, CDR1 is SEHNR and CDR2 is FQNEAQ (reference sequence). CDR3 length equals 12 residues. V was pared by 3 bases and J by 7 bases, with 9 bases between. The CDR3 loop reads CASSLNPGTQYF. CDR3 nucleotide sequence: TGTGCCAGCAGCTTGAATCCAGGGACCCAGTACTTC. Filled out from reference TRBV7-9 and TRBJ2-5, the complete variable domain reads DTGVSQNPRHKITKRGQNVTFRCDPISEHNRLYWYRQTLGQGPEFLTYFQNEAQLEKSRLLSDRFSAERPKGSFSTLEIQRTEQGDSAMYLCASSLNPGTQYFGPGTRLLVL.

In DNA form, the CDR3 reads TGTGCCATCAGTGGGACCGGGAAAGAGGTTGGCTACACCTTC. This gives the protein CAISGTGKEVGYTF. The chain has TRBV10-3 and TRBJ1-2; no reliable D call. Germline lookup yields CDR1 ENHRY and CDR2 SYGVKD. The V and J ends lost 4 bases and 7 bases respectively, with 16 bases between them. The CDR3 runs 14 residues.

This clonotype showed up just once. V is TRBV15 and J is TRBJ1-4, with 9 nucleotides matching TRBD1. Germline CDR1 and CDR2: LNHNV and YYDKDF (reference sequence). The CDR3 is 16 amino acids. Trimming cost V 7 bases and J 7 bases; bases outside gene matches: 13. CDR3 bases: TGTGCCACCACTGGGACCCCGGGACAGGGAAGTGAAAAACTGTTTTTT. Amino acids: CATTGTPGQGSEKLFF.

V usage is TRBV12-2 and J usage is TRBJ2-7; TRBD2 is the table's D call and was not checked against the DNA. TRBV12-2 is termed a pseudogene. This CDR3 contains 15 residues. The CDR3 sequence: CASRPRRDCSYEQYF. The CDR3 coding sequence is TGTGCAAGTCGCCCGAGGCGGGACTGTTCCTACGAGCAGTACTTC.

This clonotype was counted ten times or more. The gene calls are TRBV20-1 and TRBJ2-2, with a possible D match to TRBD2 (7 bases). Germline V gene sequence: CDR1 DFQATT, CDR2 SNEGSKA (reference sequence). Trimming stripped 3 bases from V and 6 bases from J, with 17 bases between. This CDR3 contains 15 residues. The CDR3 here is CSASGSGGWAGELFF. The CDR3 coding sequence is TGCAGTGCTAGTGGGTCGGGGGGCTGGGCCGGGGAGCTGTTTTTT.

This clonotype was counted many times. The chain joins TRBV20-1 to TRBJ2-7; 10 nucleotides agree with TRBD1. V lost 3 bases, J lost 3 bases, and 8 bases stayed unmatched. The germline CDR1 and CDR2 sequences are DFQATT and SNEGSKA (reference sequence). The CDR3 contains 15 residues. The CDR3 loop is CSARVRDRGYYEQYF. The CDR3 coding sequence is TGCAGTGCTAGGGTACGGGACAGGGGATACTACGAGCAGTACTTC.

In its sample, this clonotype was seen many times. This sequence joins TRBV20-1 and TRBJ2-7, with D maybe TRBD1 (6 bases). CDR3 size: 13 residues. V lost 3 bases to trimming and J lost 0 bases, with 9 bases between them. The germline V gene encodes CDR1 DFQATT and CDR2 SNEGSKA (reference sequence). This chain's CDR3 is CSARVTGSYEQYF. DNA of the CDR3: TGCAGTGCTAGGGTGACAGGCTCCTACGAGCAGTACTTC.

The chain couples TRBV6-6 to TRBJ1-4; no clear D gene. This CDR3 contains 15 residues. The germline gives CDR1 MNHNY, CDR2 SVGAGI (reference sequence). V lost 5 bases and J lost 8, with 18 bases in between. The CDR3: CASSHPGTDEEKLFF. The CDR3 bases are TGTGCCAGCAGTCACCCAGGAACGGATGAGGAAAAACTGTTTTTT.

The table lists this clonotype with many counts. CDR3 region: CSAHRTSGRSGEQFF. In DNA, the CDR3 is TGCAGTGCTCACAGGACTAGCGGGAGATCGGGTGAGCAGTTCTTC. The rearrangement joins TRBV20-1 to TRBJ2-1; 13 positions agree with TRBD2. The CDR3 runs 15 residues. V shed 5 bases, J shed 9 bases, and the junction held 10 bases outside the gene matches. Germline-derived CDR1 and CDR2 are DFQATT and SNEGSKA (reference sequence).